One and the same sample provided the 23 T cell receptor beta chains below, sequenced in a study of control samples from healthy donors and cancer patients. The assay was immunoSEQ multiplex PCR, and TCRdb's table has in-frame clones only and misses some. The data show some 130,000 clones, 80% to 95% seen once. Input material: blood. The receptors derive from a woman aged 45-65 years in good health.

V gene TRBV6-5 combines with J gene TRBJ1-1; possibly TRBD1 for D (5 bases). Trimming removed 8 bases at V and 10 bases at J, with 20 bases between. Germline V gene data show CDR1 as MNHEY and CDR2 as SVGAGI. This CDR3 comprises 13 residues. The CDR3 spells CASGGLGGVVAFF. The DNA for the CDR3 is TGTGCCAGCGGGGGATTGGGAGGGGTCGTAGCTTTCTTT.

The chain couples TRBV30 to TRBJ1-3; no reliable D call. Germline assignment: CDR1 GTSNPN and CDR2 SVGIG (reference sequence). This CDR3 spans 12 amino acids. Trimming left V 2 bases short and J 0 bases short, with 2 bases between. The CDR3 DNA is TGTGCCTGGAGTACCTCTGGAAACACCATATATTTT. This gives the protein CAWSTSGNTIYF. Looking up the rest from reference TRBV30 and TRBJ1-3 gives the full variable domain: SQTIHQWPATLVQPVGSPLSLECTVEGTSNPNLYWYRQAAGRGLQLLFYSVGIGQISSEVPQNLSASRPQDRQFILSSKKLLLSDSGFYLCAWSTSGNTIYFGEGSWLTVV.

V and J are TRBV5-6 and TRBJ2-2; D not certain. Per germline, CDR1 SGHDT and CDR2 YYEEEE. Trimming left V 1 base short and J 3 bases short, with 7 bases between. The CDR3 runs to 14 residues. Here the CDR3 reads CASSLPQYTGELFF. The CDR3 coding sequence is TGTGCCAGCAGCTTGCCCCAATACACCGGGGAGCTGTTTTTT.

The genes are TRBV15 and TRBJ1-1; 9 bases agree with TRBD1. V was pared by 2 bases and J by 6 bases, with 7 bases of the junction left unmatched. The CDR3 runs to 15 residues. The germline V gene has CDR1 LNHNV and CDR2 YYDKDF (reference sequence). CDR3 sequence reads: CATSRSRDRVSEAFF. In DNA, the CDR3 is TGTGCCACCAGCAGATCCCGGGACAGGGTCTCTGAAGCTTTCTTT.

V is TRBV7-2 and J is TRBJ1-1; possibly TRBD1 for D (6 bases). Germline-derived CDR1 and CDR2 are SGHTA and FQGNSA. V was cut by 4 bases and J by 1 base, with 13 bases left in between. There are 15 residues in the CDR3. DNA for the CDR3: TGTGCCAGCAGCTCAAGACAGGAATGGAACACTGAAGCTTTCTTT. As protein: CASSSRQEWNTEAFF. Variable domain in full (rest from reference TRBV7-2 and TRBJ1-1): GAGVSQSPSNKVTEKGKDVELRCDPISGHTALYWYRQSLGQGLEFLIYFQGNSAPDKSGLPSDRFSAERTGGSVSTLTIQRTQQEDSAVYLCASSSRQEWNTEAFFGQGTRLTVV.

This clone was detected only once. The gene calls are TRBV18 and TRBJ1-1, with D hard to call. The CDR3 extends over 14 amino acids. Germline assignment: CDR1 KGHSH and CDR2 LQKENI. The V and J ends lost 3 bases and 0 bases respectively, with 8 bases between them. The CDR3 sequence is CASSPKALNTEAFF. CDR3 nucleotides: TGTGCCAGCTCACCTAAGGCACTGAACACTGAAGCTTTCTTT.

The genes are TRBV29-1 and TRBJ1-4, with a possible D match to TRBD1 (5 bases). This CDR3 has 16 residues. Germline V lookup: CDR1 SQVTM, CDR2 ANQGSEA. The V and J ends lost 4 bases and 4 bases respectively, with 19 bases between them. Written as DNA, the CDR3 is TGCAGCGTTGGAGGGACGTCCTATGGGGGTAATGAAAAACTGTTTTTT. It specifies CSVGGTSYGGNEKLFF.

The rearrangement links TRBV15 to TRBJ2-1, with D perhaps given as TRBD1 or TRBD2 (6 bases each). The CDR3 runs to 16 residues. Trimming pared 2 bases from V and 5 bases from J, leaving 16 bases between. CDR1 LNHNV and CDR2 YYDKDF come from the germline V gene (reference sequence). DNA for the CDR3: TGTGCCACCAGCAGATCCCGCGGGGACACAGACAATGAGCAGTTCTTC. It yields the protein CATSRSRGDTDNEQFF.

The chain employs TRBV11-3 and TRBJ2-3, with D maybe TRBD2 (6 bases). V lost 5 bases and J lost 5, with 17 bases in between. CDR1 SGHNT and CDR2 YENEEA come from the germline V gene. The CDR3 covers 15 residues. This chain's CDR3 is CASSPTGVVRDTQYF. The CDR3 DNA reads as TGTGCCAGCAGCCCGACGGGAGTTGTAAGAGATACGCAGTATTTT.

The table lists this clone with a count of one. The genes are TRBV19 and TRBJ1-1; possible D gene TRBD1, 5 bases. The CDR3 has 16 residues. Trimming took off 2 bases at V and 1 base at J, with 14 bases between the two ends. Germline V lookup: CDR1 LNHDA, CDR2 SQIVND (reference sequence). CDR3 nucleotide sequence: TGTGCCAGTAGTATAATGCCCGCACAGGCGAACACTGAAGCTTTCTTT. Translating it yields CASSIMPAQANTEAFF.

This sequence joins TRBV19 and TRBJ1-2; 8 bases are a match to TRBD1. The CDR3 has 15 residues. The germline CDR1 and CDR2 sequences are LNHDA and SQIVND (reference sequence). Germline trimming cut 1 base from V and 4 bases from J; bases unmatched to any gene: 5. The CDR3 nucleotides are TGTGCCAGTAGTATAGGGGGGACAGGACTCTATGGCTACACCTTC. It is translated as CASSIGGTGLYGYTF.

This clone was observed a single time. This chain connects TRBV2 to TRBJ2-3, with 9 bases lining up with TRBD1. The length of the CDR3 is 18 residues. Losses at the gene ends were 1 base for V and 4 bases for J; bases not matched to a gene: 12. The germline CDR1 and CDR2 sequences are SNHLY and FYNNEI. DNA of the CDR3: TGTGCCAGCAGTGAAGGAATCCGAACAGGGGGCAACGCAGATACGCAGTATTTT. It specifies CASSEGIRTGGNADTQYF.

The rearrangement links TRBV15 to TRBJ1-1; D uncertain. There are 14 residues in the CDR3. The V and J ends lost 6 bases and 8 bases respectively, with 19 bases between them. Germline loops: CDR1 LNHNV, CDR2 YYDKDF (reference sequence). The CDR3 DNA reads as TGTGCCACCAGATTTATGGGGTCCGGCGCGGAAGCTTTCTTT. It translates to CATRFMGSGAEAFF.

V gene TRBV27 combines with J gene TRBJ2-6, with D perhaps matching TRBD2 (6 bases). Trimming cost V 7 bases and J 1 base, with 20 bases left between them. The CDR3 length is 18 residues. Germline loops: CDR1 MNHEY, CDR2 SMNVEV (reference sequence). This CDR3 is CASNPLAGPKSGANVLTF. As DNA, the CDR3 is TGTGCCAGCAACCCACTGGCGGGACCCAAGTCTGGGGCCAACGTCCTGACTTTC.

The CDR3 spells CASSFRGVGTEAFF. CDR3 DNA: TGTGCCAGCAGTTTCAGGGGTGTGGGCACTGAAGCTTTCTTT. The rearrangement uses TRBV28 and TRBJ1-1, with D tentatively TRBD1 (6 bases). Deletions cut 3 bases from V and 4 bases from J, with 12 bases between. From germline, CDR1 is MDHEN and CDR2 SYDVKM. The CDR3 length is 14 residues. Using reference TRBV28 and TRBJ1-1 for the parts outside the CDR3, the full variable domain is DVKVTQSSRYLVKRTGEKVFLECVQDMDHENMFWYRQDPGLGLRLIYFSYDVKMKEKGDIPEGYSVSREKKERFSLILESASTNQTSMYLCASSFRGVGTEAFFGQGTRLTVV.

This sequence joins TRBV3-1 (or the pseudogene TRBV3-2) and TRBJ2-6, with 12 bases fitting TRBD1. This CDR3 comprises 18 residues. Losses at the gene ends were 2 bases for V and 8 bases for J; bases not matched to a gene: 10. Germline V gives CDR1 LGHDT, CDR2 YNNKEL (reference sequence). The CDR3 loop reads CASSQRGTGGLGTNVLTF. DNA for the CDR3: TGTGCCAGCAGCCAAAGGGGGACAGGGGGCTTGGGTACCAACGTCCTGACTTTC.

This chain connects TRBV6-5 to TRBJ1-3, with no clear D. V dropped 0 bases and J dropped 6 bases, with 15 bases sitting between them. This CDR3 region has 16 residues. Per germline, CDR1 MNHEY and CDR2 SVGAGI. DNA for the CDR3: TGTGCCAGCAGTTACTCTAATCGCGGTCACGTAAACACCATATATTTT. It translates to CASSYSNRGHVNTIYF.

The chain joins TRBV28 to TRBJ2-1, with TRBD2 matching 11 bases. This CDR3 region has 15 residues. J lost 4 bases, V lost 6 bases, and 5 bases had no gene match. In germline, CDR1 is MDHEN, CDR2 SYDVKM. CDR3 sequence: CASRPGTSGYNEQFF. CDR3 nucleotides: TGTGCCAGCAGACCCGGGACTAGCGGTTACAATGAGCAGTTCTTC.

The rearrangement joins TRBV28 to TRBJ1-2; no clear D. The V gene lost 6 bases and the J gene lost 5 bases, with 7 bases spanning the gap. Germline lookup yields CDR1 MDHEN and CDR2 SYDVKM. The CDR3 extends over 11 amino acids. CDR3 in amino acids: CASRSGYGYTF. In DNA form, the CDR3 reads TGTGCCAGCAGATCCGGATATGGCTACACCTTC.

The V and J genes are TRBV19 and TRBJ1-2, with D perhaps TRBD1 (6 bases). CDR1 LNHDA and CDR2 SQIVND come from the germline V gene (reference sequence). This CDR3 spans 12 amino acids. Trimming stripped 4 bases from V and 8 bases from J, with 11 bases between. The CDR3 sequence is CASSTWTEGYTF. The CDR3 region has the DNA TGTGCCAGTAGTACATGGACAGAAGGCTACACCTTC.

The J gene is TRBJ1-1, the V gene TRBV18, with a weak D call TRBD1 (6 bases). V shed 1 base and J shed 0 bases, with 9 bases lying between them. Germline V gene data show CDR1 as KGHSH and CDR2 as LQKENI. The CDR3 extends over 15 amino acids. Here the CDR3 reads CASSPHDRLNTEAFF. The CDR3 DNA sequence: TGTGCCAGCTCACCACACGACAGGCTGAACACTGAAGCTTTCTTT.

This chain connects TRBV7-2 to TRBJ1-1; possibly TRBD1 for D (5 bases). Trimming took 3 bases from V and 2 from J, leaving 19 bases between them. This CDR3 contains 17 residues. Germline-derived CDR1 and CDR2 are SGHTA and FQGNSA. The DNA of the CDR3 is TGTGCCAGCAGCTTTAGAGGGTTTTGGGGCGTAAACACTGAAGCTTTCTTT. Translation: CASSFRGFWGVNTEAFF.

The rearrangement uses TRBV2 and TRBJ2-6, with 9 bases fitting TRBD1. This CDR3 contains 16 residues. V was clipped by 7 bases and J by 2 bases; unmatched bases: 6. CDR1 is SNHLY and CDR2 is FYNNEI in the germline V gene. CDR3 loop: CASNGQGRAGANVLTF. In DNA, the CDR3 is TGTGCCAGCAACGGACAGGGGAGAGCTGGGGCCAACGTCCTGACTTTC.